This is a list of T cell receptor beta chains from one sample in a study of multiple sclerosis patients with progressive multifocal leukoencephalopathy. Sequencing used immunoSEQ multiplex PCR; TCRdb keeps in-frame clones, though not all of them. The repertoire has roughly 30,000 clones, around 90% of them found once; the top ten carry 1.1%. Sequenced input: PBMCs. All receptors derive from a human donor with multiple sclerosis. Each CDR3 is given with its conserved first and last residue. D genes are given only for firm matches. The size entry is marked missing in some rows and otherwise reads once, few, many or a size class.

>TRBV6-4|few|NA|TRBJ2-3
TGTGCCAGCAGTGACTCGGCGGGTAGCACAGATACGCAGTATTTT
CASSDSAGSTDTQYF
>TRBV5-1|NA|NA|TRBJ2-5
TGCGCCAGCAGTTTGCACCTGACTAGTTCGCGAGAGACCCAGTACTTC
CASSLHLTSSRETQYF
>TRBV29-1|once|NA|TRBJ2-3
TGCAGCGTCGGCACCAAGACAGATACGCAGTATTTT
CSVGTKTDTQYF
>TRBV6-4|few|NA|TRBJ2-3
TGTGCCAGCAGTGACGGTTCGGGCACAGATACGCAGTATTTT
CASSDGSGTDTQYF
>TRBV7-8|NA|NA|TRBJ2-5
TGTGCCAGCAGCCCCCAAGGGATGAGCGGTTCTGCTCCAGAGACCCAGTACTTC
CASSPQGMSGSAPETQYF
>TRBV5-1|few|TRBD1|TRBJ1-3
TGCGCCAGCAGCTTGTCGGCAGGGGGCCTTCAACGGAGCTCTGGAAACACCATATATTTT
CASSLSAGGLQRSSGNTIYF
>TRBV7-2|NA|NA|TRBJ1-1
TGTGCCAGCAGCGTTGGGCCCCGGAGGTTTGAAGCTTTCTTT
CASSVGPRRFEAFF
>TRBV19|NA|TRBD1|TRBJ2-6
TGTGCCAGTAATGACAGGGCTGGGGCCAACGTCCTGACTTTC
CASNDRAGANVLTF
>TRBV6-5|NA|NA|TRBJ2-2
TGTGCCAGCAGGCCACAGGGTAGAGACACCGGGGAGCTGTTTTTT
CASRPQGRDTGELFF
>TRBV6-5|NA|NA|TRBJ1-3
TGTGCCAGCAGTTACTCGGCTCGTTCAGGTGGAAACACCATATATTTT
CASSYSARSGGNTIYF
>TRBV11-2|NA|TRBD1|TRBJ2-3
TGTGCCAGCAGCCCCTTAGGGGGCGCGTTCACAGATACGCAGTATTTT
CASSPLGGAFTDTQYF
>TRBV30|NA|NA|TRBJ1-6
TGTGCCTGGAGTCGGGGACTCGGGGGGGCACCCCTCCACTTT
CAWSRGLGGAPLHF
>TRBV7-9|NA|NA|TRBJ1-1
TGTGCCAGCAGGGATGCGGGGAGCCGGTCTGAAGCTTTCTTT
CASRDAGSRSEAFF
>TRBV7-3|NA|NA|TRBJ2-3
TGTGCCAGCAGCTTGAGAGAAGGGGATACGCAGTATTTT
CASSLREGDTQYF
>TRBV30|NA|NA|TRBJ2-3
TGTGCCTGGAGTGTCGGCCCAGATACGCAGTATTTT
CAWSVGPDTQYF
>TRBV7-3|few|NA|TRBJ2-5
TGTGCCAGCAGCCCAGGGCAAGAGACCCAGTACTTC
CASSPGQETQYF
>TRBV6-1|NA|TRBD1|TRBJ1-4
TGTGCCAGCAGTGAAGCGACAGGGTCTAATGAAAAACTGTTTTTT
CASSEATGSNEKLFF